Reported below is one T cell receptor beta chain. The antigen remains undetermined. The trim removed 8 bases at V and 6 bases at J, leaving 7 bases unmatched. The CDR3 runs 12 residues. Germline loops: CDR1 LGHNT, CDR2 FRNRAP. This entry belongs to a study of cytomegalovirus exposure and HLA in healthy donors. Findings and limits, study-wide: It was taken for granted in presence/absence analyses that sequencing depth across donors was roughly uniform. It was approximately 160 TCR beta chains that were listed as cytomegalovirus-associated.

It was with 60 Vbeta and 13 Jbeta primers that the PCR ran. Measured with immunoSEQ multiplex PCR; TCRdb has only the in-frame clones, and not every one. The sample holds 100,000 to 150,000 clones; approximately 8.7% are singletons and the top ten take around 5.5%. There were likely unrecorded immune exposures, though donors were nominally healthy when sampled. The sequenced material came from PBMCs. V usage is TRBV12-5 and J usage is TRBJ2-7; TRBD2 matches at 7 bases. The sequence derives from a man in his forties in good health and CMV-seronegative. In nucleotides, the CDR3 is TGTGCTAGTCGGGGGAGCGGGACCGAGCAGTACTTC. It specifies CASRGSGTEQYF.